These 5 T cell receptor beta chains share one sample of origin, sequenced in a study of blood T cell repertoires in COVID-19. Profiled with immunoSEQ multiplex PCR; TCRdb holds only in-frame clones, not every one. The sample lists around 110,000 clones, about nine tenths occurring once. The sample taken for sequencing was peripheral blood. These receptor sequences come from a man aged 50 to 59 with active or convalescent COVID-19.

This chain connects TRBV5-4 to TRBJ2-7; 7 bases fit TRBD2. The CDR3 spans 13 residues. The ends lost 4 bases at V and 2 bases at J; junction bases unmatched: 3. The V gene's germline CDR1 is SGHNT and CDR2 YYREEE (reference sequence). CDR3: CASSGGVTYEQYF. In DNA form, the CDR3 reads TGTGCCAGCAGCGGGGGGGTCACCTACGAGCAGTACTTC.

This clone was seen ten or more times. The rearrangement joins TRBV5-1 to TRBJ2-1; TRBD1 is a possible D gene (6 bases). With 0 bases removed from V and 7 bases from J, the gap between germline ends came to 14 bases. Germline values: CDR1 SGHRS, CDR2 YFSETQ. The CDR3 sequence is 15 residues long. The CDR3 protein is CASSLAGALANEQFF. For the CDR3, the DNA is TGCGCCAGCAGCTTGGCAGGGGCCCTCGCGAATGAGCAGTTCTTC.

The CDR3 region is CASSYSGTGGPIEQYF. The CDR3 DNA is TGTGCCAGCAGTTACTCGGGGACAGGGGGCCCGATCGAGCAGTACTTC. This chain connects TRBV6-5 to TRBJ2-7; 12 bases fit TRBD1. The germline CDR1 and CDR2 sequences are MNHEY and SVGAGI. The V segment lost 0 bases and the J segment 6 bases; nucleotides outside the gene matches: 6. The CDR3 has 16 residues.

This clone has a single count. The DNA of the CDR3 is TGCGCCAGCAGCTTGGCCTCTAGCGGGAGGGTGGATGAGCAGTTCTTC. Its protein is CASSLASSGRVDEQFF. The genes are TRBV5-1 and TRBJ2-1; the match to TRBD2 covers 12 bases. The CDR3 loop spans 16 amino acids. Germline V gives CDR1 SGHRS, CDR2 YFSETQ. V gave up 0 bases and J gave up 8 bases; unmatched junction bases: 6.

This clone was recorded once. The V and J genes are TRBV10-3 and TRBJ2-3; no firm D call. Trimming took 3 bases from V and 3 from J, leaving 4 bases between them. This CDR3 comprises 12 residues. The V gene's germline CDR1 is ENHRY and CDR2 SYGVKD. The CDR3: CAISDQTDTQYF. In DNA, the CDR3 is TGTGCCATCAGTGATCAGACAGATACGCAGTATTTT.